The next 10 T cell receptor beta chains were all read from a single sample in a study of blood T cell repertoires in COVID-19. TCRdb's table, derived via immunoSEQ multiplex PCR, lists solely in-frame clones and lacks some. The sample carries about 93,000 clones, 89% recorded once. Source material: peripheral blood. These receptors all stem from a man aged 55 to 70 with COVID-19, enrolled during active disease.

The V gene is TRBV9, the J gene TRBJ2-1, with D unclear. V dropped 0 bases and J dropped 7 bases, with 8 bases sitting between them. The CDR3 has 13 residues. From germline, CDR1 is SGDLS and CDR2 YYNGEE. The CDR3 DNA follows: TGTGCCAGCAGCGTAGATCAGCGAAATGAGCAGTTCTTC. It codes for CASSVDQRNEQFF.

The CDR3 DNA is TGTGCCAGCAGCTTAGAGGGGTGGGAGACCCAGTACTTC. Its protein is CASSLEGWETQYF. The chain is built from TRBV7-2 and TRBJ2-5, with a possible D match to TRBD1 (5 bases). V was pared by 1 base and J by 5 bases, with 8 bases between. Germline V gene lookup returns CDR1 SGHTA and CDR2 FQGNSA. This CDR3 has 13 amino acids.

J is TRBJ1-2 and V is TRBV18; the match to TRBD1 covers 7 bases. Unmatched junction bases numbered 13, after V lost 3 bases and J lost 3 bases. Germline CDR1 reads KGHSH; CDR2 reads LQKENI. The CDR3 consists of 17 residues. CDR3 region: CASSPYDLAGGDYGYTF. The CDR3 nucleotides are TGTGCCAGCTCACCCTATGATTTGGCAGGGGGTGACTATGGCTACACCTTC.

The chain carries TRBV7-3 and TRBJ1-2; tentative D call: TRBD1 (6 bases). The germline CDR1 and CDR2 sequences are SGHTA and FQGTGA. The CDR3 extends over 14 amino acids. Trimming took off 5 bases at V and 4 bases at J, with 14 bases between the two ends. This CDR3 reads CASSPRGGGYGYTF. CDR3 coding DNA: TGTGCCAGCAGCCCCCGGGGAGGGGGCTATGGCTACACCTTC.

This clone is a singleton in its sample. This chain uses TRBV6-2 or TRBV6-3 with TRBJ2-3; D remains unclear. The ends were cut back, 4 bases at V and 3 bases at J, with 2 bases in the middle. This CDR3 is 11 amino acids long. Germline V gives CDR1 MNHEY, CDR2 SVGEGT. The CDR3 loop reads CASSLTDTQYF. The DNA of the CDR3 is TGTGCCAGCAGTTTAACAGATACGCAGTATTTT.

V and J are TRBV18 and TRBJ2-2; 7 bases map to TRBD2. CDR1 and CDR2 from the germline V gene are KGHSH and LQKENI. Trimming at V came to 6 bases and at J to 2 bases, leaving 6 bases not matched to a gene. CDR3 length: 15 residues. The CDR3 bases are TGTGCCAGCTCCTCGACGGGAGGCAACACCGGGGAGCTGTTTTTT. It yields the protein CASSSTGGNTGELFF. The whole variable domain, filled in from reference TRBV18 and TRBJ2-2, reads NAGVMQNPRHLVRRRGQEARLRCSPMKGHSHVYWYRQLPEEGLKFMVYLQKENIIDESGMPKERFSAEFPKEGPSILRIQQVVRGDSAAYFCASSSTGGNTGELFFGEGSRLTVL.

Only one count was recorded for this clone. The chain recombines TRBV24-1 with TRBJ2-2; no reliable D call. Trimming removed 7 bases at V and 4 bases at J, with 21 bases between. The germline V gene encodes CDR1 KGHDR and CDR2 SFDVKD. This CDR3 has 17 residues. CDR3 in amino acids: CATSQISAEGLTGELFF. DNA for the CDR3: TGTGCCACCAGCCAAATCTCGGCGGAAGGCCTCACCGGGGAGCTGTTTTTT.

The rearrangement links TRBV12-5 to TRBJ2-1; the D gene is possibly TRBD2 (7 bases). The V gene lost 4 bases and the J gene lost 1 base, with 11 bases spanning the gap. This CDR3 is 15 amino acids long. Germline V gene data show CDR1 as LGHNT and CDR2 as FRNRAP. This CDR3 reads CASGSGGASYNEQFF. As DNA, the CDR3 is TGTGCTAGTGGTTCTGGGGGGGCATCCTACAATGAGCAGTTCTTC.

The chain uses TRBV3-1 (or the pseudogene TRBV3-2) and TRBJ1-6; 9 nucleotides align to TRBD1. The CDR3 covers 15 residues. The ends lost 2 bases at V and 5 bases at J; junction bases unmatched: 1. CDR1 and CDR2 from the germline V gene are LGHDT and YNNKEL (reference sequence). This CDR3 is CASSQRQGDNSPLHF. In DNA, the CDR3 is TGTGCCAGCAGCCAACGACAGGGGGATAATTCACCCCTCCACTTT.

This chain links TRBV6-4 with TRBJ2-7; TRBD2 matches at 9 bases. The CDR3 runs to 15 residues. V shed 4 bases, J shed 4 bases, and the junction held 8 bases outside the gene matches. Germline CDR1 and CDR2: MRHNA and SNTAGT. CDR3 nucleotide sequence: TGTGCCAGCAGTGTTCTAGCGGGACAAGGATACGAGCAGTACTTC. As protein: CASSVLAGQGYEQYF.